Sequencing of this TCR beta chain was carried out in a study of blood T cell repertoires in COVID-19. The assay was immunoSEQ multiplex PCR, and TCRdb's table has in-frame clones only and misses some. The sample comprises 310,000 or so clones, 90% of which are singletons, and 1% to 1.3% rests with the top ten. This CDR3 comprises 12 residues. V dropped 8 bases and J dropped 8 bases, with 12 bases sitting between them. This rearrangement joins TRBV12-3 or TRBV12-4 to TRBJ1-4; D unclear. The TCR was taken from a woman aged 25-40 years who had recovered from COVID-19. Sequenced material: PBMCs or T cells enriched from blood (not recorded which). The CDR3 DNA reads TGTGCCAGCCTAGCAATGGGGGAAAAACTGTTTTTT. It specifies CASLAMGEKLFF.